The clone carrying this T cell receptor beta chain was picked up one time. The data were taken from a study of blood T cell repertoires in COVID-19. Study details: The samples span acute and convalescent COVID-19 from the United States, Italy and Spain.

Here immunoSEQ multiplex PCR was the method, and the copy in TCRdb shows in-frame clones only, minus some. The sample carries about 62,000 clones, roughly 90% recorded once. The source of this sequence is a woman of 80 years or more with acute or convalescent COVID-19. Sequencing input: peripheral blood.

CDR3 region: CASSQDIGGDLPYGYTF. CDR3 DNA sequence: TGTGCCAGCAGCCAAGATATAGGGGGGGACCTTCCCTATGGCTACACCTTC. The rearrangement links TRBV4-2 to TRBJ1-2, with D maybe TRBD1 (6 bases). Germline V CDR1 and CDR2: LGHNA, YNFKEQ. With 0 bases removed from V and 4 bases from J, the gap between germline ends came to 18 bases. This CDR3 has 17 amino acids.